The 32 T cell receptor beta chains below all came from one sample that was sequenced in a study of blood T cell repertoires in COVID-19 (dated by TCRdb to the early 2020s). Library preparation was by the immunoSEQ multiplex PCR assay. As stored in TCRdb, this immuneACCESS dataset retains in-frame rearrangements with V and J assigned. A fraction of the clones does not appear; measured against another copy, unresolved V genes explain less than half of the discrepancy, and the remainder lacks a known reason. The sample data list 200,000 to 300,000 clones, and 87% of these were observed just once. The ten most abundant clones make up roughly 7% of the sample. Sequencing was done on a sample of peripheral blood. All receptors come from a man aged 55-75 years who had recovered from COVID-19.

The chain is built from TRBV3-1 (or the pseudogene TRBV3-2) and TRBJ1-2, with D unresolved. The germline gives CDR1 LGHDT, CDR2 YNNKEL (reference sequence). This CDR3 is built from 14 residues. The V end lost 3 bases, the J end lost 2 bases, and 10 bases lay between the germline ends. CDR3 in DNA: TGTGCCAGCAGCCATTGGAGAGAGAACTATGGCTACACCTTC. As protein: CASSHWRENYGYTF.

The chain employs TRBV6-1 and TRBJ2-3, with no clear D. Trimming removed 2 bases from V and 0 bases from J, with 12 bases in between. Germline CDR1 reads MNHNS; CDR2 reads SASEGT. The CDR3 consists of 16 residues. The CDR3, as DNA: TGTGCCAGCAGTGAACTAGGTCTAACTAGCACAGATACGCAGTATTTT. This codes for CASSELGLTSTDTQYF.

This chain connects TRBV2 to TRBJ2-3; D is perhaps TRBD2 (6 bases). V was cut by 6 bases and J by 2 bases, with 12 bases left in between. Germline assignment: CDR1 SNHLY and CDR2 FYNNEI. This CDR3 region has 14 residues. CDR3 sequence reads: CASSILAATDTQYF. The CDR3 DNA reads TGTGCCAGCAGCATCTTAGCGGCCACAGATACGCAGTATTTT.

The V gene is TRBV7-2, the J gene TRBJ2-3; unclear D gene. This CDR3 comprises 14 residues. Germline values: CDR1 SGHTA, CDR2 FQGNSA. Trimming cost V 2 bases and J 3 bases, with 9 bases left between them. This CDR3 is CASSLMFSTDTQYF. CDR3 DNA sequence: TGTGCCAGCAGCTTAATGTTCTCTACAGATACGCAGTATTTT. Filled out from reference TRBV7-2 and TRBJ2-3, the complete variable domain reads GAGVSQSPSNKVTEKGKDVELRCDPISGHTALYWYRQSLGQGLEFLIYFQGNSAPDKSGLPSDRFSAERTGGSVSTLTIQRTQQEDSAVYLCASSLMFSTDTQYFGPGTRLTVL.

This chain links TRBV29-1 with TRBJ1-5; TRBD1 matches 8 bases. The CDR3 consists of 13 residues. Looked up from germline, CDR1 is SQVTM and CDR2 is ANQGSEA. J gave up 6 bases and V 5 bases, and 6 bases lay outside the gene matches. The CDR3 region is CSVKTGVGQPQHF. The CDR3 DNA sequence: TGCAGCGTTAAGACAGGGGTAGGTCAGCCCCAGCATTTT.

The chain uses TRBV7-2 and TRBJ2-2; D perhaps matches TRBD2 (5 bases). Germline lookup yields CDR1 SGHTA and CDR2 FQGNSA. Trimming took off 4 bases at V and 5 bases at J, with 20 bases between the two ends. There are 17 residues in the CDR3. CDR3 coding DNA: TGTGCCAGCAGCTCTCTCGCCGGGGTTGGGGAAACCGGGGAGCTGTTTTTT. Amino acids: CASSSLAGVGETGELFF.

V gene TRBV6-5 combines with J gene TRBJ1-2, with a tentative D call TRBD1 (5 bases). CDR1 is MNHEY and CDR2 is SVGAGI in the germline V gene. The CDR3 covers 13 residues. Trimming shortened V by 7 bases and J by 7 bases, and 16 bases separated the two germline ends. In DNA, the CDR3 is TGTGCCAGCAACCGGGCAGGGCAAAGTGGCTACACCTTC. It encodes CASNRAGQSGYTF.

This clone is a singleton in its sample. The chain uses TRBV19 and TRBJ2-1; 8 bases fit TRBD2. Per germline, CDR1 LNHDA and CDR2 SQIVND (reference sequence). The ends lost 5 bases at V and 6 bases at J; junction bases unmatched: 9. The CDR3 runs 15 residues. CDR3 region: CASSGPGLGFNEQFF. CDR3 DNA: TGTGCCAGTAGTGGTCCGGGACTAGGGTTCAATGAGCAGTTCTTC.

This chain links TRBV27 with TRBJ2-7; 10 bases line up with TRBD2. CDR3 length: 17 amino acids. Trimming at V came to 2 bases and at J to 1 base, leaving 8 bases not matched to a gene. CDR1 is MNHEY and CDR2 is SMNVEV in the germline V gene (reference sequence). CDR3 region: CASSLLAGARTSYEQYV. The DNA of the CDR3 is TGTGCCAGCAGTTTACTAGCGGGGGCCCGTACTTCCTACGAGCAGTACGTC.

The gene calls are TRBV6-1 and TRBJ2-2; possible D gene TRBD2, 6 bases. The CDR3 runs to 17 residues. Germline loops: CDR1 MNHNS, CDR2 SASEGT. V lost 4 bases and J 0 bases, leaving 15 bases between the germline ends. The CDR3 spells CASSASRGTANTGELFF. The CDR3 DNA is TGTGCCAGCAGTGCTTCCCGGGGGACCGCGAACACCGGGGAGCTGTTTTTT.

On this clone itself: Different DNA sequences within this sample yield the same CDR3. CDR3 loop: CASSLTGGETQYF. The CDR3, as DNA: TGTGCCAGCAGTCTGACAGGGGGCGAGACCCAGTACTTC. The V gene is TRBV12-3 or TRBV12-4, the J gene TRBJ2-5; 10 bases fit TRBD1. V shed 5 bases and J 5 bases; nucleotides not matched to a gene: 2. The CDR3 loop spans 13 amino acids.

A few counts support this clone. The chain links TRBV2 to TRBJ2-7; maybe TRBD2 (5 bases). V was pared by 7 bases and J by 6 bases, with 13 bases between. The germline CDR1 and CDR2 sequences are SNHLY and FYNNEI. There are 12 residues in the CDR3. DNA for the CDR3: TGTGCCAGCACAATGAGACGGGGCGAGCAGTACTTC. Translated, it gives CASTMRRGEQYF.

The chain employs TRBV21-1 and TRBJ1-5; TRBD1 reflects the table's D call only, with no check against the DNA. TRBV21-1 is noted as a pseudogene. The CDR3 length is 16 residues. Here the CDR3 DNA reads TGTGCCAGCAGCAAAAGGACAGCTTGGGGCAATCAGCCCCAGCATTTT. Translating it yields CASSKRTAWGNQPQHF.

This clone was counted a few times. J is TRBJ2-5 and V is TRBV2; D possibly corresponds to TRBD2 (6 bases). V shed 2 bases and J shed 1 base, with 11 bases lying between them. Germline V gene lookup returns CDR1 SNHLY and CDR2 FYNNEI. The CDR3 is 15 residues long. CDR3 protein: CASSERGAPQETQYF. The CDR3 DNA sequence: TGTGCCAGCAGTGAACGCGGGGCCCCCCAAGAGACCCAGTACTTC.

This chain connects TRBV28 to TRBJ2-3; TRBD1 matches 9 bases. Germline CDR1 and CDR2: MDHEN and SYDVKM. This CDR3 has 15 residues. The J segment lost 0 bases and the V segment lost 3 bases, leaving 1 base of the junction unmatched. In DNA, the CDR3 is TGTGCCAGCAGTTTGGGACAGGGCAGCACAGATACGCAGTATTTT. Translation gives CASSLGQGSTDTQYF.

The chain is built from TRBV7-2 and TRBJ1-5; TRBD1 might be the D (6 bases). Germline CDR1 reads SGHTA; CDR2 reads FQGNSA. This CDR3 contains 15 residues. Trimming cost V 2 bases and J 3 bases, with 11 bases left between them. CDR3 sequence reads: CASSLQQGVNQPQHF. CDR3 bases: TGTGCCAGCAGCTTACAACAGGGTGTCAATCAGCCCCAGCATTTT. Using reference TRBV7-2 and TRBJ1-5 for the parts outside the CDR3, the full variable domain is GAGVSQSPSNKVTEKGKDVELRCDPISGHTALYWYRQSLGQGLEFLIYFQGNSAPDKSGLPSDRFSAERTGGSVSTLTIQRTQQEDSAVYLCASSLQQGVNQPQHFGDGTRLSIL.

This chain uses TRBV6-2 or TRBV6-3 with TRBJ2-3; 9 positions agree with TRBD2. The trim removed 0 bases at V and 6 bases at J, leaving 7 bases unmatched. Germline V CDR1 and CDR2: MNHEY, SVGEGT. CDR3 length: 16 residues. CDR3 region: CASSYSMAGGLDTQYF. CDR3 coding DNA: TGTGCCAGCAGTTACTCGATGGCGGGGGGGCTCGATACGCAGTATTTT.

The rearrangement links TRBV3-1 (or the pseudogene TRBV3-2) to TRBJ2-5, with TRBD2 matching over 8 bases. The CDR3 contains 17 residues. J was trimmed by 5 bases and V by 5 bases; bases with no gene match: 16. Germline V lookup: CDR1 LGHDT, CDR2 YNNKEL (reference sequence). The CDR3 DNA reads TGTGCCAGCAGCTCCTCAAGTAGCGGGGCCCTCATTGAGACCCAGTACTTC. This translates into CASSSSSSGALIETQYF.

The sample holds one count of this clone. The chain is built from TRBV6-5 and TRBJ1-5; tentatively, D is TRBD1 (5 bases). V lost 4 bases, J lost 2 bases, and 12 bases lay in between. Germline-derived CDR1 and CDR2 are MNHEY and SVGAGI. The CDR3 extends over 15 amino acids. Here the CDR3 DNA reads TGTGCCAGCAGTTGGCGGTCGGGGGGCAATCAGCCCCAGCATTTT. Amino acid sequence: CASSWRSGGNQPQHF.

V and J are TRBV5-1 and TRBJ1-4; 8 nucleotides line up with TRBD1. The V gene end was trimmed by 4 bases and the J gene end by 8 bases; junction bases not matched to a gene: 13. CDR1 and CDR2 from the germline V gene are SGHRS and YFSETQ. The CDR3 spans 16 residues. The CDR3 here is CASSPGQGSGKEKLFF. The DNA for the CDR3 is TGCGCCAGCAGCCCTGGACAGGGATCGGGGAAAGAAAAACTGTTTTTT.

V gene TRBV18 combines with J gene TRBJ2-2, with 7 nucleotides matching TRBD1. CDR3 length: 14 residues. V trimming: 5 bases; J trimming: 7 bases; junction bases outside the gene matches: 7. From germline, CDR1 is KGHSH and CDR2 LQKENI. The CDR3 region has the DNA TGTGCCAGCTCAGACTACAGGGGAGACGGGGAGCTGTTTTTT. This codes for CASSDYRGDGELFF.

The chain has TRBV18 and TRBJ1-1; 8 positions agree with TRBD1. This CDR3 spans 16 amino acids. With V trimmed by 1 base and J by 4 bases, 8 bases remained unmatched. Germline CDR1 is KGHSH and CDR2 is LQKENI. CDR3 bases: TGTGCCAGCTCACCACTGACAGGGGCCGTTACCACTGAAGCTTTCTTT. Its protein product is CASSPLTGAVTTEAFF.

The J gene is TRBJ1-4, the V gene TRBV5-1; 8 nucleotides agree with TRBD1. The CDR3 totals 15 residues. V trimming: 4 bases; J trimming: 3 bases; junction bases outside the gene matches: 5. The germline CDR1 and CDR2 sequences are SGHRS and YFSETQ. The CDR3 nucleotides are TGCGCCAGCAGCCCGTGGACAGGGTCTAATGAAAAACTGTTTTTT. Encoded protein: CASSPWTGSNEKLFF.

J is TRBJ1-3 and V is TRBV30; maybe TRBD1 (6 bases). V was trimmed by 3 bases and J by 4 bases, leaving 16 bases between them. The germline V gene has CDR1 GTSNPN and CDR2 SVGIG (reference sequence). The CDR3 totals 15 residues. In DNA form, the CDR3 reads TGTGCCTGGAGGATAAAGGGGGTATCAGGAAACACCATATATTTT. This translates into CAWRIKGVSGNTIYF.

The chain recombines TRBV5-1 with TRBJ1-2, with TRBD1 as a possible D gene (6 bases). Trimming took off 0 bases at V and 3 bases at J, with 9 bases between the two ends. The CDR3 is 14 amino acids. Per germline, CDR1 SGHRS and CDR2 YFSETQ. The CDR3 reads CASSLEGDDYGYTF. CDR3 DNA sequence: TGCGCCAGCAGCTTGGAGGGGGACGACTATGGCTACACCTTC.

The V and J genes are TRBV6-6 and TRBJ2-7; no firm D call. Trimming cost V 8 bases and J 1 base, with 15 bases left between them. From germline, CDR1 is MNHNY and CDR2 SVGAGI (reference sequence). The CDR3 has 14 residues. The CDR3 DNA reads as TGTGCCAGCGATGCGACCAGGCCATCCTACGAGCAGTACTTC. Translated: CASDATRPSYEQYF.

The chain joins TRBV5-1 to TRBJ2-1, with 8 bases aligning to TRBD1. The CDR3 is 16 residues long. Germline CDR1 SGHRS, CDR2 YFSETQ. J lost 12 bases, V lost 0 bases, and 14 bases had no gene match. CDR3 nucleotides: TGCGCCAGCAGCTTGGCAGGGGACAGGAGCCAAGGGGGGCAGTTCTTC. It specifies CASSLAGDRSQGGQFF.

The CDR3 DNA reads as TGTGCCAGCAGTTTGGTGGGGCTGGAGCAGTTCTTC. Protein sequence: CASSLVGLEQFF. The rearrangement uses TRBV12-3 or TRBV12-4 and TRBJ2-1, with D possibly matching TRBD1 (5 bases). Between the trimmed V and J ends, which lost 3 bases and 10 bases, there was a span of 10 bases. The CDR3 consists of 12 residues.

The J gene is TRBJ2-5, the V gene TRBV5-1, with 7 bases lining up with TRBD2. Germline CDR1 and CDR2: SGHRS and YFSETQ. The V and J ends lost 0 bases and 2 bases, in that order; junction bases with no gene match: 7. The CDR3 contains 16 residues. The chain's CDR3 is CASSLALVGGQETQYF. For the CDR3, the DNA is TGCGCCAGCAGCTTGGCACTAGTGGGGGGGCAAGAGACCCAGTACTTC.

This sequence joins TRBV2 and TRBJ2-2; 8 nucleotides agree with TRBD2. Germline V gene lookup returns CDR1 SNHLY and CDR2 FYNNEI. CDR3 length: 15 amino acids. The junction had 9 bases not matched to a gene; V was cut back by 9 bases and J by 3 bases. Here the CDR3 reads CASRERGLDTGELFF. CDR3 bases: TGTGCCAGTAGAGAGCGGGGGCTCGACACCGGGGAGCTGTTTTTT.

The rearrangement uses TRBV14 and TRBJ2-5, with D uncertain. Trimming pared 5 bases from V and 1 base from J, leaving 11 bases between. CDR3 size: 14 residues. CDR1 and CDR2 (germline): SGHDN, FVKESK. The CDR3 is CASSASAIQETQYF. The CDR3 region has the DNA TGTGCCAGCAGCGCCTCCGCGATCCAAGAGACCCAGTACTTC.

V and J are TRBV5-8 and TRBJ1-2; TRBD1 agrees at 8 bases. This CDR3 has 12 amino acids. Trimming took 4 bases from V and 6 from J; bases not matched to a gene: 2. Per germline, CDR1 SGHTS and CDR2 YDEGEE. Here the CDR3 reads CASSRDRHGYTF. Written as DNA, the CDR3 is TGTGCCAGCAGCCGGGACAGGCATGGCTACACCTTC.